A single sample is the source of the 25 T cell receptor beta chains below, sequenced in a study of CD8+ T cells in alopecia areata. Investigators isolated RNA and reverse transcribed it into cDNA to act as the sequencing template. Measured with immunoSEQ multiplex PCR; TCRdb has only the in-frame clones, and not every one. Altogether about 110,000 clones were found in the sample, and no singletons occur. Source material: lesional skin. The source of these receptors is a C3H/HeJ mouse with alopecia areata. Strain haplotype (MHC): H2-k.

This clone has more than one count but fewer than ten. A read error may produce the germline difference seen at one junction end. The gene symbols are mouse symbols. CDR3 protein: CVSSDRTGPNSDYTF. The covered CDR3 bases are TGTGTCAGCAGTGATCGGACAGGCCCAAACTCC. The genes are TRBV13-3 and TRBJ1-2; TRBD1 matches 7 bases. Read coverage stops 4 residues before the CDR3 terminus; the germline J gene supplies the remainder. This CDR3 region has 15 residues. Germline CDR1 is NNHDY and CDR2 is SYVADS.

Of note for this clone: Germline and genes here are mouse. The read ends 4 residues early relative to the CDR3; the germline J gene fills the gap. V usage is TRBV13-3 and J usage is TRBJ2-3; TRBD1 matches at 11 bases. CDR1 is NNHDY, CDR2 SYVADS, per germline. The ends lost 2 bases at V and 0 bases at J; junction bases unmatched: 11. CDR3 length: 19 residues. Partial CDR3 DNA: TGTGCCAGCAGTGACCCGGGACAGGGGGGAATAAATAGTGCAGAA. Translating it yields CASSDPGQGGINSAE. The CDR3 as a whole reads CASSDPGQGGINSAETLYF.

On this clone: The germline and genes are mouse ones. The missing CDR3 end, 4 residues past where the read stops, is filled in from the germline J gene. The chain couples TRBV1 to TRBJ2-7; 8 bases fit TRBD1. Germline V gives CDR1 NSQYPW, CDR2 LRSPGD (reference sequence). CDR3 size: 16 residues. Trimming cost V 0 bases and J 2 bases; bases outside gene matches: 6. CDR3 amino acids: CTCSAERGRGPYEQYF. The sequenced part of the CDR3 DNA is TGCACCTGCAGTGCAGAAAGGGGCAGGGGGCCCTAT.

This clone has a handful of counts. Gene names and germline match the mouse. The sequenced fragment ends 4 residues before the CDR3 boundary, so the rest is inferred from the germline J gene. The chain links TRBV19 to TRBJ2-5; no firm D call. The V and J ends lost 6 bases and 3 bases respectively, with 5 bases between them. The CDR3 has 11 residues. From germline, CDR1 is FNHDT and CDR2 SITEND (reference sequence). CDR3 DNA (partial): TGTGCCAGCAAACAACAAGAC. Protein: CASKQQD. The CDR3, in full, reads CASKQQDTQYF.

There are a few counts of this clone. The gene names given are mouse names. The DNA ends 4 residues before the CDR3 does, and the rest of the CDR3 is filled in from the germline J gene. The J gene is TRBJ2-5, the V gene TRBV13-3; possibly TRBD2 for D (7 bases). The CDR3 is 16 amino acids. CDR1 NNHDY and CDR2 SYVADS come from the germline V gene. CDR3: CASSDVWGKRGDTQYF. The DNA read from the CDR3 is TGTGCCAGCAGTGATGTCTGGGGGAAAAGGGGGGAC.

About this clone itself: The listed TCRdb protein conflicts with the DNA translation at residue 13, and the protein shown is translated directly from the DNA. Each gene name is a mouse one. The CDR3 extends 3 residues past the end of the read, so its final part is completed from the germline J gene. V usage is TRBV19 and J usage is TRBJ1-3, with TRBD1 matching over 10 bases. In germline, CDR1 is FNHDT, CDR2 SITEND (reference sequence). Trimming removed 4 bases from V and 3 bases from J; junction bases left unmatched: 7. CDR3 size: 16 residues. The CDR3 region is CASSPRQGAHGNTLYF. Partial CDR3 DNA: TGTGCCAGCAGTCCTAGACAGGGGGCGCATGGAAATACG.

This clone has just a few counts. Mouse gene names and germline throughout. The read ends 4 residues shy of where the CDR3 ends; the end is completed using the germline J gene. The rearrangement links TRBV12-1 to TRBJ2-7, with D perhaps matching TRBD2 (7 bases). The ends were cut back, 0 bases at V and 2 bases at J, with 10 bases in the middle. Germline values: CDR1 SGHSN, CDR2 HYEKVE. CDR3 length equals 14 residues. CDR3 sequence reads: CASSLGGGPYEQYF. CDR3 bases read: TGTGCCAGCTCTCTCGGTGGGGGGCCCTAT. Full variable domain (remainder filled in from reference TRBV12-1 and TRBJ2-7): DSGVVQSPRHIIKEKGGRSVLTCIPISGHSNVVWYQQTLGKELKFLIQHYEKVERDKGFLPSRFSVQQFDDYHSEMNMSALELEDSAMYFCASSLGGGPYEQYFGPGTRLTVL.

This clone was recorded at least ten times. Germline and genes here are mouse. The read ends 4 residues before the CDR3 terminus; that terminus is restored from the germline J gene. V and J are TRBV1 and TRBJ1-1; the match to TRBD1 covers 7 bases. The ends lost 2 bases at V and 3 bases at J; junction bases unmatched: 3. The germline CDR1 and CDR2 sequences are NSQYPW and LRSPGD (reference sequence). The CDR3 extends over 14 amino acids. The CDR3: CTCSARTGHTEVFF. CDR3 DNA (partial): TGCACCTGCAGTGCAAGGACAGGCCACACA.

Of note for this clone: At residue 14, the TCRdb amino acid sequence and the translated nucleotide sequence differ, so the protein here is the DNA translation. Gene names are the mouse ones. The part of the CDR3 DNA that was read is TGTGCCAGCAGTGATGTAGGGACAGGGGATTCTGGAAATACG. Protein product: CASSDVGTGDSGNT. The CDR3, in full, reads CASSDVGTGDSGNTLYF. This chain connects TRBV13-3 to TRBJ1-3; TRBD1 agrees at 10 bases. Read sequence stops 3 residues before the CDR3 end, and the germline J gene provides the missing end. This CDR3 has 17 residues. Germline V gives CDR1 NNHDY, CDR2 SYVADS. Trimming took 0 bases from V and 0 from J; bases not matched to a gene: 3.

Remarks on this clone: Mismatch with germline at one junction end may stem from a read error. The listed genes are named as in mouse. The read ends 4 residues early relative to the CDR3; the germline J gene fills the gap. This rearrangement joins TRBV31 to TRBJ2-2; the D gene is possibly TRBD2 (6 bases). The CDR3 spans 15 residues. The germline gives CDR1 GKSSPN, CDR2 SITVG. Incomplete CDR3 DNA: TGTGCCTGGCGTCTAGAGACTGGCCCCACCGGG. It yields the protein CAWRLETGPTG. The full CDR3 is CAWRLETGPTGQLYF. Based on the CDR3 plus reference TRBV31 and TRBJ2-2, the full variable domain is AQTIHQWPVAEIKAVGSPLSLGCTIKGKSSPNLYWYWQATGGTLQQLFYSITVGQVESVVQLNLSASRPKDDQFILSTEKLLLSHSGFYLCAWRLETGPTGQLYFGEGSKLTVL.

This clone appeared many times. At residue 14, the TCRdb amino acid sequence and the translated nucleotide sequence differ, so the protein here is the DNA translation. Mouse gene names apply. The CDR3 end is not reached by the read, which stops 3 residues before it; the germline J gene fills it in. The chain is built from TRBV13-3 and TRBJ1-6, with D maybe TRBD1 (6 bases). TRBJ1-6 carries the ORF label, with uncertain function. V was pared by 3 bases and J by 3 bases, with 16 bases between. Germline V CDR1 and CDR2: NNHDY, SYVADS. The CDR3 spans 17 residues. The CDR3 spells CASSGRPGQSYNSPLYF. CDR3 DNA (partial): TGTGCCAGCAGTGGGAGGCCGGGACAAAGCTATAATTCGCCC.

This clone was detected many times. These gene names are mouse names. The read terminates 4 residues before the CDR3 end, so the remaining end is supplied by the germline J gene. This rearrangement joins TRBV13-3 to TRBJ2-1; maybe TRBD2 (7 bases). The CDR3 runs 14 residues. Germline CDR1 and CDR2: NNHDY and SYVADS. Deletions cut 4 bases from V and 0 bases from J, with 8 bases between. Partial CDR3 DNA: TGTGCCAGCAGTCTGGGGGCTAACTATGCT. Residues: CASSLGANYA. The whole CDR3 region reads CASSLGANYAEQFF.

As regards this clone: The germline and genes are mouse ones. Read sequence stops 4 residues before the CDR3 end, and the germline J gene provides the missing end. The chain links TRBV3 to TRBJ2-1; perhaps TRBD1 as D (6 bases). The V gene's germline CDR1 is SNHLY and CDR2 FYNGKV (reference sequence). Trimming cost V 3 bases and J 1 base, with 7 bases left between them. The CDR3 is 14 amino acids. The sequenced CDR3 bases are TGTGCCAGCAGCTTGAGGGGGAACTATGCT. Translating gives CASSLRGNYA. The whole CDR3 protein reads CASSLRGNYAEQFF. The full variable domain, rest sourced from reference TRBV3 and TRBJ2-1, is GPKVLQIPSHQIIDMGQMVTLNCDPVSNHLYFYWYKQILGQQMEFLVNFYNGKVMEKSKLFKDQFSVERPDGSYFTLKIQPTALEDSAVYFCASSLRGNYAEQFFGPGTRLTVL.

With regard to this clone: Mouse names are used for the genes. CDR3 in amino acids: CASSLGGKDTQYF. The sequenced part of the CDR3 DNA is TGTGCCAGCAGTTTGGGGGGGAAGGAC. This chain links TRBV13-3 with TRBJ2-5, with 8 bases fitting TRBD2. Sequencing ends 4 residues short of the CDR3 end; the germline J gene provides the rest. The CDR3 has 13 amino acids. Germline CDR1 NNHDY, CDR2 SYVADS.

This clone was detected only a few times. A junction boundary mismatches the germline segment, possibly from a read error. The gene names here belong to mouse. The read is 4 residues too short to cover the CDR3 end, so that end is filled in from the germline J gene. The V and J genes are TRBV1 and TRBJ2-5; TRBD2 might be the D (6 bases). Germline loops: CDR1 NSQYPW, CDR2 LRSPGD (reference sequence). The CDR3 has 15 residues. The part of the CDR3 DNA that was read is TGCACCTTCAGTGCGACCGGGGGGAACCAAGAC. It encodes CTFSATGGNQD. The full CDR3 protein is CTFSATGGNQDTQYF.

This clone was counted a few times. Mouse gene names and germline throughout. The read ends 4 residues before the CDR3 terminus; that terminus is restored from the germline J gene. The chain couples TRBV13-3 to TRBJ2-5; D possibly corresponds to TRBD2 (7 bases). The CDR3 contains 15 residues. Germline-derived CDR1 and CDR2 are NNHDY and SYVADS. CDR3 residues: CASSDGGARKDTQYF. The part of the CDR3 DNA that was read is TGTGCCAGCAGTGATGGGGGGGCGCGGAAAGAC.

As regards this clone: Genes and germline come from the mouse. With the read ending 4 residues before the CDR3 end, the germline J gene is used to fill in that end. The chain is built from TRBV17 and TRBJ2-1; 9 positions match TRBD1. V dropped 0 bases and J dropped 5; count of bases not matched to a gene: 5. CDR1 and CDR2 (germline): MNHDT, YYDKIL. There are 16 residues in the CDR3. The sequenced part of the CDR3 DNA is TGTGCTAGCAGTAGAGATCCGGGACAGGGAGATGCT. Encoded protein: CASSRDPGQGDA. The full CDR3 sequence reads CASSRDPGQGDAEQFF.

This clone was seen only a few times. TCRdb's protein and the translated DNA diverge at residue 13; the protein reported here is the translation of the DNA. Here the gene names and germline are mouse. The read terminates 3 residues ahead of where the CDR3 ends, so the germline J gene completes it. This rearrangement joins TRBV13-3 to TRBJ1-3; tentatively, D is TRBD1 (6 bases). The CDR3 consists of 16 residues. Germline CDR1 reads NNHDY; CDR2 reads SYVADS. Trimming stripped 1 base from V and 0 bases from J, with 11 bases between. CDR3 DNA (partial): TGTGCCAGCAGTGATTGGGACAATTATTCTGGAAATACG. The encoded protein is CASSDWDNYSGNT. The whole CDR3 sequence reads CASSDWDNYSGNTLYF.

To note about this clone: Mouse gene names and germline throughout. Read sequence stops 4 residues before the CDR3 end, and the germline J gene provides the missing end. This chain joins TRBV16 and TRBJ2-3; TRBD2 matches 10 bases. This CDR3 is built from 16 residues. V dropped 1 base and J dropped 0; count of bases not matched to a gene: 1. Germline V gene data show CDR1 as SGHSA and CDR2 as FRNQAP. CDR3 DNA, as far as it was read: TGTGCAAGCAGCTTAGCTGGGGGGGCTAGTGCAGAA. As protein: CASSLAGGASAE. The entire CDR3 protein is CASSLAGGASAETLYF.

Turning to this clone: The germline and genes are mouse ones. The CDR3 end falls 4 residues outside the read, so it is completed with the germline J gene. V and J are TRBV17 and TRBJ2-2; TRBD2 might be the D (6 bases). The CDR3 runs 16 residues. Per the germline V gene, CDR1 is MNHDT and CDR2 is YYDKIL. V was cut by 2 bases and J by 1 base, with 11 bases left in between. The CDR3 protein is CASSRPLGENTGQLYF. The CDR3 bases that were read are TGTGCTAGCAGTAGACCACTGGGAGAAAACACCGGG.

This clone was picked up a small number of times. The genes are named according to mouse. The CDR3 here is CASRADWGNYEQYF. CDR3 DNA, as far as it was read: TGTGCTAGCAGAGCGGACTGGGGGAACTAT. The chain combines TRBV17 with TRBJ2-7, with 10 bases matching TRBD2. The read terminates 4 residues ahead of where the CDR3 ends, so the germline J gene completes it. The CDR3 spans 14 residues. Germline CDR1 is MNHDT and CDR2 is YYDKIL. The V and J ends lost 6 bases and 3 bases, in that order; junction bases with no gene match: 5.

There are a few counts of this clone. Gene names follow the mouse nomenclature. The read terminates 4 residues before the CDR3 end, so the remaining end is supplied by the germline J gene. The chain is built from TRBV13-3 and TRBJ1-2; perhaps TRBD1 as D (5 bases). Germline V lookup: CDR1 NNHDY, CDR2 SYVADS. V lost 5 bases to trimming and J lost 3 bases, with 8 bases between them. The CDR3 runs to 12 residues. This chain's CDR3 is CASSIGDSDYTF. The part of the CDR3 DNA that was read is TGTGCCAGCAGCATAGGGGACTCC.

Concerning this clone: Gene and germline names: mouse. The read stops 4 residues short of the end of the CDR3; the missing end is completed from the germline J gene. Other DNA sequences within the sample encode an identical CDR3. The rearrangement links TRBV1 to TRBJ2-7, with a possible D match to TRBD2 (7 bases). The CDR3 spans 15 residues. Germline-derived CDR1 and CDR2 are NSQYPW and LRSPGD (reference sequence). Incomplete CDR3 DNA: TGCACCTGCAGTGCAGATAGTGGGGGGCGCGAT. Translated: CTCSADSGGRD. The full-length CDR3 reads as CTCSADSGGRDEQYF.

The table lists this clone with many counts. The genes are named according to mouse. Read data end 4 residues before the CDR3 end; the end is taken from the germline J gene. The sample has other DNA sequences that encode this CDR3 too. The chain combines TRBV13-3 with TRBJ2-1, with 12 bases aligning to TRBD2. The germline V gene has CDR1 NNHDY and CDR2 SYVADS. The CDR3 totals 16 residues. With 3 bases clipped from V and 3 bases from J, the junction kept 4 bases outside the gene matches. CDR3 bases read: TGTGCCAGCAGTGGGGGACTGGGGGGCCCCTATGCT. It codes for CASSGGLGGPYA. The CDR3, in full, reads CASSGGLGGPYAEQFF.

A word on this clone: At residue 13, the TCRdb amino acid sequence and the translated nucleotide sequence differ, so the protein here is the DNA translation. Germline and genes: mouse. The read stops 3 residues short of the end of the CDR3; the missing end is completed from the germline J gene. The V gene is TRBV13-3, the J gene TRBJ1-6, with a tentative D call TRBD1 (5 bases). TRBJ1-6 is an ORF, and what it does is uncertain. Germline V gene data show CDR1 as NNHDY and CDR2 as SYVADS. The CDR3 has 16 residues. V lost 4 bases to trimming and J lost 0 bases, with 11 bases between them. The covered CDR3 bases are TGTGCCAGCAGTCTCCGACAGAATTCCTATAATTCGCCC. Encoded protein: CASSLRQNSYNSP. The complete CDR3 reads CASSLRQNSYNSPLYF.